The rows below give T cell receptor beta chains drawn from one sample of a study of CD4 T cell repertoires in COVID-19. TCRdb's copy holds only in-frame clones and misses some; the assay was immunoSEQ multiplex PCR. Among roughly 23,000 clones listed, 80% to 90% were seen once. Sequencing was performed on central memory CD4+ T cells from blood, taken before the COVID-19 pandemic. The receptors here all came from a human donor who had COVID-19. Both conserved end residues are trimmed from each CDR3.

v_call	j_call	cdr3_aa
TRBV5-1	TRBJ2-7	ASSLVDRVLNEQY
TRBV28	TRBJ1-3	ASSSPGAGNTIY
TRBV7-6	TRBJ2-5	ASSFYVAGVKETQY
TRBV7-2	TRBJ2-7	ASSSTGSGEQY
TRBV7-3	TRBJ2-1	ASSLLGAGSNEQF
TRBV11-2	TRBJ2-2	ASSSQGAGTGELF
TRBV9	TRBJ2-3	ASSAYGGSTDTQY
TRBV20-1	TRBJ1-1	SVQNTEAF
TRBV7-8	TRBJ2-3	ASSSPPGQGLDTQY
TRBV29-1	TRBJ1-2	SVGQDGYT
TRBV2	TRBJ1-5	ASSESDRGGNQPQH
TRBV30	TRBJ2-3	AWGGAGDTQY
TRBV28	TRBJ1-3	ASTMGDTIY
TRBV5-1	TRBJ2-3	ASSSRLAGGSDTQY
TRBV4-1	TRBJ2-1	ASSQTEAGGSHYNEQF
TRBV5-8	TRBJ2-7	ASSLGETGGIYEQY